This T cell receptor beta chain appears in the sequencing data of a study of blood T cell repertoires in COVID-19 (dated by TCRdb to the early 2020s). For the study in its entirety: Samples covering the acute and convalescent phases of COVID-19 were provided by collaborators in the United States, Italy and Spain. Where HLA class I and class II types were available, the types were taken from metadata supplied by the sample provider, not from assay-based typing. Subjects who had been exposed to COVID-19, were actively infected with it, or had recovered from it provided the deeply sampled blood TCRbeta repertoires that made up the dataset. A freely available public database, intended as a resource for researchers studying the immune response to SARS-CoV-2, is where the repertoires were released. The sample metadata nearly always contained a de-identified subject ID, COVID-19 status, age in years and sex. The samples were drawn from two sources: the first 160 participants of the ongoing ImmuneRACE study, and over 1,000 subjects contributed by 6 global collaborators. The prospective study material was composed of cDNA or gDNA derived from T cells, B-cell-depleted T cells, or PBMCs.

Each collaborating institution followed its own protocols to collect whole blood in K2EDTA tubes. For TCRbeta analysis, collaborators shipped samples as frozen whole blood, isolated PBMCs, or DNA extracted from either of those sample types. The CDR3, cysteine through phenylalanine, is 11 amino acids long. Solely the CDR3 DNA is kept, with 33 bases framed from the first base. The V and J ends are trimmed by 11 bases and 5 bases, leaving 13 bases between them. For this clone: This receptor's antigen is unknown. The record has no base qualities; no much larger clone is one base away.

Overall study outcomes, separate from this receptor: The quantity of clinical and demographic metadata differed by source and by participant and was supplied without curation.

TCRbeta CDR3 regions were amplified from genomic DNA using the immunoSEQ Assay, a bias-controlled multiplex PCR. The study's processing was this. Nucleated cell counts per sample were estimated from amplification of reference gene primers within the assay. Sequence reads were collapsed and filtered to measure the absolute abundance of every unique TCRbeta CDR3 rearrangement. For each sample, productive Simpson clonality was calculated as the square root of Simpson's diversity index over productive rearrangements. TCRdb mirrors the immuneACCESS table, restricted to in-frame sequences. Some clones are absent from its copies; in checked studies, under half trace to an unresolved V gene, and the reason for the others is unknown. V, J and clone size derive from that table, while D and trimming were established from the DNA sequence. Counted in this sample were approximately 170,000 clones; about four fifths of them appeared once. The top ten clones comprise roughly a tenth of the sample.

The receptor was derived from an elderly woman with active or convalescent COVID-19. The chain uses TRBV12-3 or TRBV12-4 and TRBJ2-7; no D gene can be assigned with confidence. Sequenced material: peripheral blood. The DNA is TGTGCCTGCGAAAGAGAGGACGAGCAGTACTTC. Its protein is CACEREDEQYF.